These 19 T cell receptor beta chains originate from one sample sequenced in a study of blood T cell repertoires in COVID-19. Sequencing used immunoSEQ multiplex PCR; TCRdb keeps in-frame clones, though not all of them. The table includes some 460,000 clones, around 88% detected once. Sequencing input: peripheral blood. Source of these receptors: a woman aged 25 to 39 with acute or convalescent COVID-19.

The rearrangement links TRBV24-1 to TRBJ1-1, with D tentatively TRBD1 (6 bases). Germline values: CDR1 KGHDR, CDR2 SFDVKD. Trimming stripped 1 base from V and 7 bases from J, with 9 bases between. This CDR3 has 13 residues. The CDR3 region is CATSDFVRGEAFF. CDR3 DNA sequence: TGTGCCACCAGTGATTTTGTCAGGGGTGAAGCTTTCTTT.

The V and J genes are TRBV7-9 and TRBJ1-2; a weak D match, TRBD1 (5 bases). The CDR3 extends over 12 amino acids. Germline V gives CDR1 SEHNR, CDR2 FQNEAQ (reference sequence). V gave up 1 base and J gave up 8 bases, with 8 bases separating them. The chain's CDR3 is CASSLDRRGYTF. The CDR3 DNA reads as TGTGCCAGCAGCTTAGACAGGCGCGGCTACACCTTC. The full variable domain, its missing parts supplied by reference TRBV7-9 and TRBJ1-2, is DTGVSQNPRHKITKRGQNVTFRCDPISEHNRLYWYRQTLGQGPEFLTYFQNEAQLEKSRLLSDRFSAERPKGSFSTLEIQRTEQGDSAMYLCASSLDRRGYTFGSGTRLTVV.

The rearrangement uses TRBV19 and TRBJ1-2; D is ambiguous. CDR1 is LNHDA, CDR2 SQIVND, per germline (reference sequence). The CDR3 loop spans 15 amino acids. Trimming removed 7 bases from V and 2 bases from J, with 17 bases in between. The CDR3 loop reads CASIPRDRENYGYTF. The CDR3 DNA reads as TGTGCCAGTATCCCCCGGGATAGGGAGAACTATGGCTACACCTTC.

The chain employs TRBV6-5 and TRBJ2-6; weak D call: TRBD2 (5 bases). The CDR3 extends over 15 amino acids. V was shortened by 2 bases and J by 1 base, with 6 bases between the two germline ends. The germline V gene encodes CDR1 MNHEY and CDR2 SVGAGI. The DNA of the CDR3 is TGTGCCAGCAGTTACAGGACTTCTGGGGCCAACGTCCTGACTTTC. Translating gives CASSYRTSGANVLTF.

DNA of the CDR3: TGTGCCAGCAGCTTAGAGGGGTACAGGGGACTCTATGGCTACACCTTC. It encodes CASSLEGYRGLYGYTF. The genes are TRBV7-2 and TRBJ1-2; 7 bases fit TRBD1. The V segment lost 1 base and the J segment 4 bases; nucleotides outside the gene matches: 9. The CDR3 spans 16 residues. Germline CDR1 and CDR2: SGHTA and FQGNSA.

This chain links TRBV2 with TRBJ2-7; the D gene is possibly TRBD2 (7 bases). The CDR3 has 14 amino acids. The germline V gene has CDR1 SNHLY and CDR2 FYNNEI. Trimming removed 3 bases at V and 5 bases at J, with 14 bases between. The CDR3: CASSEGGAVDEQYF. Here the CDR3 DNA reads TGTGCCAGCAGTGAGGGGGGGGCGGTGGACGAGCAGTACTTC.

The CDR3 loop reads CASSLASYNEQFF. CDR3 DNA: TGTGCCAGCAGTTTGGCATCCTACAATGAGCAGTTCTTC. The rearrangement links TRBV27 to TRBJ2-1; D is unclear. Trimming removed 3 bases from V and 1 base from J, with 4 bases in between. The germline gives CDR1 MNHEY, CDR2 SMNVEV (reference sequence). This CDR3 region has 13 residues.

In its sample, this clone was seen a few times. This CDR3 reads CASSGTGGGMWGYTF. CDR3 bases: TGTGCCAGCAGTGGGACAGGGGGCGGCATGTGGGGCTACACCTTC. The chain has TRBV2 and TRBJ1-2, with 11 bases identical to TRBD1. Germline CDR1 reads SNHLY; CDR2 reads FYNNEI. CDR3 length: 15 residues. Unmatched junction bases numbered 9, after V lost 4 bases and J lost 8 bases. The whole variable domain, remainder taken from reference TRBV2 and TRBJ1-2, is EPEVTQTPSHQVTQMGQEVILRCVPISNHLYFYWYRQILGQKVEFLVSFYNNEISEKSEIFDDQFSVERPDGSNFTLKIRSTKLEDSAMYFCASSGTGGGMWGYTFGSGTRLTVV.

This chain connects TRBV4-1 to TRBJ2-7; TRBD2 matches at 10 bases. V was pared by 4 bases and J by 0 bases, with 6 bases of the junction left unmatched. The V gene's germline CDR1 is MGHRA and CDR2 YSYEKL. CDR3 length: 16 amino acids. The CDR3 bases are TGCGCCAGCAGCCCTCAAGCGGGGGGGGGCTCCTACGAGCAGTACTTC. Its protein is CASSPQAGGGSYEQYF.

The chain joins TRBV5-4 to TRBJ1-1, with 12 bases aligning to TRBD1. V shed 3 bases, J shed 4 bases, and the junction held 10 bases outside the gene matches. Germline loops: CDR1 SGHNT, CDR2 YYREEE (reference sequence). The CDR3 loop spans 17 amino acids. This CDR3 reads CASSSGTGGFRSTEAFF. CDR3 coding DNA: TGTGCCAGCAGCTCAGGGACAGGGGGCTTTCGAAGCACTGAAGCTTTCTTT.

The chain joins TRBV28 to TRBJ2-5; D possibly corresponds to TRBD1 (5 bases). CDR3 length: 17 amino acids. The V end was cut by 5 bases, the J end by 1 base, with 20 bases between. In germline, CDR1 is MDHEN, CDR2 SYDVKM. DNA for the CDR3: TGTGCCAGCAGTGAGATGACAGAACGCATGGGCCAAGAGACCCAGTACTTC. It codes for CASSEMTERMGQETQYF.

The genes are TRBV29-1 and TRBJ2-5; TRBD1 agrees at 9 bases. The germline gives CDR1 SQVTM, CDR2 ANQGSEA. The CDR3 totals 14 residues. Germline trimming cut 3 bases from V and 1 base from J; bases unmatched to any gene: 3. CDR3 sequence: CSVDEGQGQETQYF. In DNA form, the CDR3 reads TGCAGCGTTGATGAGGGACAGGGCCAAGAGACCCAGTACTTC.

V and J are TRBV19 and TRBJ1-6, with a possible D match to TRBD1 (6 bases). CDR1 is LNHDA and CDR2 is SQIVND in the germline V gene (reference sequence). CDR3 size: 18 residues. Trimming stripped 6 bases from V and 0 bases from J, with 18 bases between. The CDR3 DNA reads TGTGCCAGTAGCCAGATACTGACAGGTAGCTCCTATAATTCACCCCTCCACTTT. Amino acids: CASSQILTGSSYNSPLHF.

The rearrangement joins TRBV5-5 to TRBJ1-5; D gene ambiguous. The CDR3 has 15 residues. Per the germline V gene, CDR1 is SGHKS and CDR2 is YYEKEE (reference sequence). The germline V and J ends were trimmed by 0 bases and 7 bases, with 14 bases remaining between them. The chain's CDR3 is CASSLVGSGTQPQHF. The CDR3 DNA reads TGTGCCAGCAGCTTGGTGGGATCGGGAACACAGCCCCAGCATTTT. The full variable domain, in which reference TRBV5-5 and TRBJ1-5 provide the parts outside the CDR3, is DAGVTQSPTHLIKTRGQQVTLRCSPISGHKSVSWYQQVLGQGPQFIFQYYEKEERGRGNFPDRFSARQFPNYSSELNVNALLLGDSALYLCASSLVGSGTQPQHFGDGTRLSIL.

The V call is TRBV28, the J call TRBJ2-1, with 10 bases fitting TRBD2. J lost 4 bases, V lost 10 bases, and 10 bases had no gene match. The CDR3 length is 15 residues. The germline V gene has CDR1 MDHEN and CDR2 SYDVKM. Here the CDR3 DNA reads TGTGCCATCTCAAATAGCGGGGGGTTGTACAATGAGCAGTTCTTC. This codes for CAISNSGGLYNEQFF.

The chain joins TRBV11-3 to TRBJ2-5; D is perhaps TRBD1 (6 bases). V lost 3 bases to trimming and J lost 6 bases, with 11 bases between them. The CDR3 length is 13 residues. Per germline, CDR1 SGHNT and CDR2 YENEEA. The CDR3 loop is CASSLDSGQTQYF. The CDR3, as DNA: TGTGCCAGCAGCTTGGACAGCGGACAGACCCAGTACTTC.

The chain links TRBV9 to TRBJ2-3; 10 bases map to TRBD2. V shed 3 bases and J 5 bases; nucleotides not matched to a gene: 18. The CDR3 is made up of 19 amino acids. The germline V gene has CDR1 SGDLS and CDR2 YYNGEE. Here the CDR3 reads CASSGNLALERGGQDTQYF. In nucleotides, the CDR3 is TGTGCCAGCAGCGGTAACCTGGCTCTCGAGCGGGGGGGCCAAGATACGCAGTATTTT. The complete variable domain, with remaining parts taken from reference TRBV9 and TRBJ2-3, reads DSGVTQTPKHLITATGQRVTLRCSPRSGDLSVYWYQQSLDQGLQFLIQYYNGEERAKGNILERFSAQQFPDLHSELNLSSLELGDSALYFCASSGNLALERGGQDTQYFGPGTRLTVL.

Note on this clone: Other DNA sequences in this specimen translate into the identical CDR3. The CDR3 nucleotides read TGTGCCAGCTCACCCCAAGGGGGAGAAGAGCAGTTCTTC. This encodes CASSPQGGEEQFF. This chain connects TRBV18 to TRBJ2-1; weak D call: TRBD1 (6 bases). The CDR3 covers 13 residues. Looked up from germline, CDR1 is KGHSH and CDR2 is LQKENI. V lost 3 bases and J 10 bases, leaving 13 bases between the germline ends.

The chain couples TRBV18 to TRBJ2-1; 7 nucleotides match TRBD1. The ends lost 4 bases at V and 0 bases at J; junction bases unmatched: 0. This CDR3 is 14 amino acids long. CDR1 and CDR2 from the germline V gene are KGHSH and LQKENI. For the CDR3, the DNA is TGTGCCAGCTCACGGGACAGCTCCTACAATGAGCAGTTCTTC. The encoded protein is CASSRDSSYNEQFF.